A single sample is the source of the 22 T cell receptor beta chains below, sequenced in a study of T cell responses to AZD1222 COVID-19 vaccine (TCRdb year 2021). Receptors were amplified or captured by the immunoSEQ multiplex PCR assay. The table was pulled from immuneACCESS by TCRdb, which kept in-frame rearrangements only. Such tables lose some clones; where checked, under half of the loss comes from unresolved V genes, and the rest has no known cause. Across this sample there are 160,000 or so clones, with approximately 90% seen only once. The ten biggest clones cover around 4% of the sample. The time point label for this specimen denotes: baseline before first vaccination. Interpreted using the paper, the treatment or condition label stands for: meningococcal conjugate vaccine given as trial control. Source: peripheral blood, taken on day 0 of MenACWY control vaccination. These receptors all come from an adult in good health.

The chain combines TRBV7-8 with TRBJ1-3, with D maybe TRBD1 (6 bases). V gave up 3 bases and J gave up 3 bases, with 12 bases separating them. Germline-derived CDR1 and CDR2 are SGHVS and FQNEAQ. The CDR3 extends over 15 amino acids. The CDR3, as DNA: TGTGCCAGCAGCTTCCAGGGGAGGGATGGAAACACCATATATTTT. Protein product: CASSFQGRDGNTIYF.

The DNA for the CDR3 is TGTGCCAGTAGTATGAGAGTCGGGACCCAAAACACTGAAGCTTTCTTT. Protein sequence: CASSMRVGTQNTEAFF. The chain uses TRBV19 and TRBJ1-1, with D perhaps TRBD1 (5 bases). The length of the CDR3 is 16 residues. Germline loops: CDR1 LNHDA, CDR2 SQIVND (reference sequence). Trimming stripped 3 bases from V and 2 bases from J, with 16 bases between.

The chain is built from TRBV18 and TRBJ1-4; D gene unclear. This CDR3 has 13 residues. Trimming took off 6 bases at V and 3 bases at J, with 8 bases between the two ends. From germline, CDR1 is KGHSH and CDR2 LQKENI. The CDR3 region is CASSGNANEKLFF. The CDR3 DNA reads TGTGCCAGCTCGGGGAATGCTAATGAAAAACTGTTTTTT.

This chain links TRBV4-3 with TRBJ2-1; 11 bases are a match to TRBD2. Germline values: CDR1 LGHNA, CDR2 YSLEER. The V gene end was trimmed by 0 bases and the J gene end by 2 bases; junction bases not matched to a gene: 3. The CDR3 consists of 17 residues. In DNA form, the CDR3 reads TGCGCCAGCAGCCAAGATCTACTAGCGGGAGCCTACAATGAGCAGTTCTTC. It encodes CASSQDLLAGAYNEQFF.

The chain employs TRBV18 and TRBJ1-2, with D unclear. Germline V gene data show CDR1 as KGHSH and CDR2 as LQKENI. With 1 base removed from V and 8 bases from J, the gap between germline ends came to 14 bases. The length of the CDR3 is 14 residues. For the CDR3, the DNA is TGTGCCAGCTCACCACAGTCAGCGGGAGGGGGCTACACCTTC. Protein sequence: CASSPQSAGGGYTF.

The rearrangement joins TRBV6-1 to TRBJ1-3; D is unclear. CDR3 size: 12 residues. Trimming left V 1 base short and J 7 bases short, with 5 bases between. Germline CDR1 is MNHNS and CDR2 is SASEGT. The CDR3 nucleotides read TGTGCCAGCAGTGAAGAACTTAACACCATATATTTT. Translation: CASSEELNTIYF.

The rearrangement uses TRBV30 and TRBJ1-2; TRBD1 matches at 7 bases. Germline V gene data show CDR1 as GTSNPN and CDR2 as SVGIG (reference sequence). V trimming: 5 bases; J trimming: 4 bases; junction bases outside the gene matches: 4. This CDR3 spans 12 amino acids. The CDR3 DNA reads as TGTGCCTGGTTAGGGACAGTCTATGGCTACACCTTC. Translated: CAWLGTVYGYTF.

The chain is built from TRBV7-2 and TRBJ1-2, with unresolved D. The CDR3 runs to 14 residues. Germline V gene data show CDR1 as SGHTA and CDR2 as FQGNSA. Trimming removed 2 bases from V and 1 base from J, with 8 bases in between. The CDR3 spells CASSLMLSNYGYTF. Written as DNA, the CDR3 is TGTGCCAGCAGCTTAATGTTAAGTAACTATGGCTACACCTTC.

This sequence joins TRBV12-5 and TRBJ2-7, with D perhaps TRBD1 (5 bases). Germline lookup yields CDR1 LGHNT and CDR2 FRNRAP. The CDR3 covers 12 residues. V was shortened by 6 bases and J by 3 bases, with 9 bases between the two germline ends. The CDR3 DNA reads TGTGCTAGTGGCACAGGCCTCTACGAGCAGTACTTC. It is translated as CASGTGLYEQYF.

V is TRBV13 and J is TRBJ1-1; D is uncertain. Germline V CDR1 and CDR2: PRHDT, FYEKMQ (reference sequence). This CDR3 spans 15 amino acids. Trimming left V 5 bases short and J 1 base short, with 14 bases between. Here the CDR3 reads CASSVTGPTNTEAFF. The CDR3 DNA follows: TGTGCCAGCAGCGTAACCGGTCCCACGAACACTGAAGCTTTCTTT. The full variable domain, its missing parts supplied by reference TRBV13 and TRBJ1-1, is AAGVIQSPRHLIKEKRETATLKCYPIPRHDTVYWYQQGPGQDPQFLISFYEKMQSDKGSIPDRFSAQQFSDYHSELNMSSLELGDSALYFCASSVTGPTNTEAFFGQGTRLTVV.

The V gene is TRBV9, the J gene TRBJ2-7, with a possible D match to TRBD1 (6 bases). Germline assignment: CDR1 SGDLS and CDR2 YYNGEE. Trimming removed 4 bases at V and 6 bases at J, with 23 bases between. This CDR3 is built from 16 residues. This chain's CDR3 is CASSQTRNREFGEQYF. The CDR3 DNA reads TGTGCCAGCAGCCAAACCCGAAACAGGGAGTTCGGCGAGCAGTACTTC.

The chain has TRBV14 and TRBJ2-3; the D is unclear. The germline CDR1 and CDR2 sequences are SGHDN and FVKESK. CDR3 length: 12 residues. V shed 1 base and J shed 8 bases, with 7 bases lying between them. The CDR3 protein is CASSQATGTQYF. For the CDR3, the DNA is TGTGCCAGCAGCCAAGCTACTGGTACGCAGTATTTT.

V is TRBV5-1 and J is TRBJ2-4, with 10 nucleotides matching TRBD1. The CDR3 is 17 residues long. V lost 4 bases, J lost 6 bases, and 13 bases stayed unmatched. Germline lookup yields CDR1 SGHRS and CDR2 YFSETQ. CDR3 DNA sequence: TGCGCCAGCAGCCTGGACAGGGGGACGCCCCGAGGAAACATTCAGTACTTC. This sequence encodes CASSLDRGTPRGNIQYF.

The rearrangement joins TRBV11-2 to TRBJ1-3; D ambiguous. V was shortened by 1 base and J by 0 bases, with 13 bases between the two germline ends. The germline V gene has CDR1 SGHAT and CDR2 FQNNGV. The CDR3 is 17 amino acids. Here the CDR3 reads CASSLAGGRASGNTIYF. The DNA for the CDR3 is TGTGCCAGCAGCTTAGCGGGAGGGCGGGCCTCTGGAAACACCATATATTTT.

This chain joins TRBV7-2 and TRBJ2-7; D gene unclear. Germline V CDR1 and CDR2: SGHTA, FQGNSA. This CDR3 comprises 13 residues. Trimming took off 1 base at V and 6 bases at J, with 10 bases between the two ends. CDR3 nucleotide sequence: TGTGCCAGCAGCTTAGAAGCCACTTTCGAGCAGTACTTC. As protein: CASSLEATFEQYF. Together with reference TRBV7-2 and TRBJ2-7, the CDR3 gives the full variable domain: GAGVSQSPSNKVTEKGKDVELRCDPISGHTALYWYRQSLGQGLEFLIYFQGNSAPDKSGLPSDRFSAERTGGSVSTLTIQRTQQEDSAVYLCASSLEATFEQYFGPGTRLTVT.

The V call is TRBV28, the J call TRBJ1-2, with 8 bases fitting TRBD1. The CDR3 is made up of 13 amino acids. J gave up 6 bases and V 8 bases, and 8 bases lay outside the gene matches. CDR1 MDHEN and CDR2 SYDVKM come from the germline V gene. The CDR3 DNA reads as TGTGCCAGCCGGGACAGGCCATTCCATGGCTACACCTTC. Its protein product is CASRDRPFHGYTF.

The chain links TRBV6-1 to TRBJ1-6; D is unresolved. Trimming took 3 bases from V and 3 from J, leaving 12 bases between them. Germline V gene lookup returns CDR1 MNHNS and CDR2 SASEGT. This CDR3 is built from 16 residues. The CDR3 region is CASSERPSIYNSPLHF. Written as DNA, the CDR3 is TGTGCCAGCAGTGAGAGGCCGTCAATCTATAATTCACCCCTCCACTTT.

V gene TRBV30 combines with J gene TRBJ2-7, with TRBD1 as a possible D gene (6 bases). There are 12 residues in the CDR3. The V end lost 4 bases, the J end lost 5 bases, and 12 bases lay between the germline ends. Germline CDR1 reads GTSNPN; CDR2 reads SVGIG (reference sequence). DNA for the CDR3: TGTGCCTGGACGTCAGGGGTCGACGAGCAGTACTTC. This gives the protein CAWTSGVDEQYF.

The J gene is TRBJ1-6, the V gene TRBV28; D not certain. The germline V gene encodes CDR1 MDHEN and CDR2 SYDVKM. V was pared by 7 bases and J by 5 bases, with 9 bases between. This CDR3 has 13 amino acids. CDR3 coding DNA: TGTGCCAGCAAGTATGGAGATAATTCACCCCTCCACTTT. Amino acid sequence: CASKYGDNSPLHF.

This rearrangement joins TRBV4-3 to TRBJ1-1, with 8 nucleotides matching TRBD1. Per the germline V gene, CDR1 is LGHNA and CDR2 is YSLEER. The ends lost 4 bases at V and 2 bases at J; junction bases unmatched: 3. CDR3 length: 14 amino acids. This CDR3 reads CASSRDRFNTEAFF. For the CDR3, the DNA is TGCGCCAGCAGCCGGGACAGGTTCAACACTGAAGCTTTCTTT.

This clone appeared a single time. The chain employs TRBV6-1 and TRBJ2-7; perhaps TRBD2 as D (7 bases). Trimming removed 1 base from V and 3 bases from J, with 16 bases in between. The CDR3 sequence is 16 residues long. The germline V gene encodes CDR1 MNHNS and CDR2 SASEGT. CDR3 coding DNA: TGTGCCAGCAGTGAAGGGGGGGGCAGAGGACTCTACGAGCAGTACTTC. Translated: CASSEGGGRGLYEQYF.

The chain has TRBV6-2 or TRBV6-3 and TRBJ2-7; maybe TRBD2 (6 bases). The CDR3 runs 17 residues. Germline V gene lookup returns CDR1 MNHEY and CDR2 SVGEGT. V lost 5 bases, J lost 0 bases, and 20 bases lay in between. The CDR3 loop is CASSQHRGDLSSYEQYF. CDR3 coding DNA: TGTGCCAGCAGTCAACATCGAGGGGACTTGAGCTCCTACGAGCAGTACTTC.